Listed below are T cell receptor beta chains from one sample, sequenced in a study of breast tumors, draining lymph nodes, adjacent tissues. TCRdb re-called the multiplex PCR reads through MiXCR, storing one row per CDR3 protein. The data show about 180,000 distinct CDR3 sequences, roughly 30% seen once. Sequencing input: axillary lymph node tissue. These receptors were collected from a female donor with breast cancer. Some clones in this sample may be carry-over from other donors' samples. Each CDR3 is given with its conserved first and last residue. The D gene is left open where the match is weak. Expanded clones get a size class; other rows say once, few or many, or leave the size out.

length	V	D	J	size	DNA	CDR3
15	TRBV19	TRBD1	TRBJ2-7	many	TGTGCCAGTAGCTACGACGGGACAGGGTCCCGTGAGCAGTACTTC	CASSYDGTGSREQYF
21	TRBV7-9	TRBD1	TRBJ1-2	-	TGTGCCAGCAGCTCCCTGGACGGGACAGAAAACTACGAGCAGCGAAGAGGTGGCTACACCTTC	CASSSLDGTENYEQRRGGYTF
13	TRBV20-1	-	TRBJ2-7	many	TGCAGTGCCGCGACTTTGACCCCAGGCGAGCAGTACTTC	CSAATLTPGEQYF
14	TRBV20-1	-	TRBJ1-6	many	TGCAGTGCTAGAGTGGCACAGATAGGTTCACCCCTCCACTTT	CSARVAQIGSPLHF
13	TRBV24-1	-	TRBJ1-4	many	TGTGCCACCTCACTACCCATACGGCGAAAACTGTTTTTT	CATSLPIRRKLFF
15	TRBV7-8	TRBD1	TRBJ1-5	many	TGTGCCAGCAGCCTACAGGGGGCGGGCAATCAGCCCCAGCATTTT	CASSLQGAGNQPQHF
15	TRBV3-1	-	TRBJ1-4	few	TGTGCCAGCAGCCCCCAGCCGGGCGCGGATGAAAAACTGTTTTTT	CASSPQPGADEKLFF
14	TRBV27	-	TRBJ1-4	many	TGTGCCAGCAGCCCAGGGACAATTAATGAAAAACTGTTTTTT	CASSPGTINEKLFF
14	TRBV20-1	-	TRBJ2-1	-	TGCAGTGCTAGGGGCCGTCTCTCCTACAATGAGCAGTTCTTC	CSARGRLSYNEQFF
14	TRBV7-2	-	TRBJ2-7	many	TGTGCCAGCAGCTACTCGCGGGGCTTCTACGAGCAGTACTTC	CASSYSRGFYEQYF
17	TRBV6-6	TRBD1	TRBJ1-4	-	TGTGCCAGCAGTCACTCGGACAGGGCGAGAACTAATGAAAAACTGTTTTTT	CASSHSDRARTNEKLFF
17	TRBV25-1	TRBD1	TRBJ1-2	-	TGTGCCAGCAGTACCGAGGGACAGGGGGCCCCCCTCTATGGCTACACCTTC	CASSTEGQGAPLYGYTF
15	TRBV6-6	TRBD2	TRBJ2-2	-	TGTGCCAGCAGTTGTTGGGGGAGGGAAACCGGGGAGCTGTTTTTT	CASSCWGRETGELFF
17	TRBV7-3	TRBD1	TRBJ1-4	-	TGTGCCAGCAGCTCTACAGGGGGCTTGGCAGAGGGGGAAAAACTGTTTTTT	CASSSTGGLAEGEKLFF
13	TRBV29-1	TRBD1	TRBJ1-1	few	TGCAGCGGGGACCGGACAGGTTTCGGAGAAGCTTTCTTT	CSGDRTGFGEAFF
15	TRBV3-1	TRBD2	TRBJ2-3	many	TGTGCCAGCAGCCAACAAAGCGGGGGCAGGGATACGCAGTATTTT	CASSQQSGGRDTQYF
12	TRBV6-4	-	TRBJ1-2	many	TGTGCCAGCAGTGACTTGGGATATGGCTACACCTTC	CASSDLGYGYTF
15	TRBV2	TRBD2	TRBJ2-1	many	TGTGCCAGCAGTGAGAGGATAGCGGGAAACAATGAGCAGTTCTTC	CASSERIAGNNEQFF
11	TRBV29-1	-	TRBJ2-1	-	TGCAGCCCAGGCGCCGGGGATGAGCAGTTCTTC	CSPGAGDEQFF
14	TRBV20-1	-	TRBJ1-6	-	TGCAGTGCTAGAGACGGGGTCCATAATTCACCCCTCCACTTT	CSARDGVHNSPLHF
16	TRBV7-7	TRBD1	TRBJ1-5	many	TGTGCTAGCAGCAGGAGGACAGGGCCTGACAATCAGCCCCAGCATTTT	CASSRRTGPDNQPQHF
17	TRBV13	TRBD2	TRBJ2-3	many	TGTGCCAGCAGCCCATGGGGCCTAGCGGGTTCCACAGATACGCAGTATTTT	CASSPWGLAGSTDTQYF
18	TRBV12-3/TRBV12-4	TRBD2	TRBJ2-1	-	TGTGCCAGCAGCACCCTAGCGGGAGGACCAAAGAAAAACAATGAGCAGTTCTTC	CASSTLAGGPKKNNEQFF
15	TRBV19	-	TRBJ2-2	many	TGTGCCAGTAGTATATCCTTCGCAGGGGACGGGGAGCTGTTTTTT	CASSISFAGDGELFF
15	TRBV12-3/TRBV12-4	TRBD1	TRBJ1-6	many	TGTGCCAGCAGATCTGGGACAGTCGGGGATTCACCCCTCCACTTT	CASRSGTVGDSPLHF
15	TRBV7-6	-	TRBJ2-6	many	TGTGCCAGCAGCTTGCAGATCACTGGGGCCAACGTCCTGACTTTC	CASSLQITGANVLTF
15	TRBV20-1	TRBD2	TRBJ2-1	-	TGCAGTGCTGAACGGACTAGCGGGAGGGGGTATGAGCAGTTCTTT	CSAERTSGRGYEQFF
16	TRBV3-1	TRBD2	TRBJ2-3	few	TGTGCCAGCAGCCAAGAGAACAGCGGGGGACCAGATACGCAGTATTTT	CASSQENSGGPDTQYF
12	TRBV7-9	-	TRBJ2-1	many	TGTGCCAGCAGCTTAGTCTCGGCGGTGCAGTTCTTC	CASSLVSAVQFF
16	TRBV20-1	TRBD2	TRBJ2-2	-	TGCAGTGCTTACTCCGGGACTAGCGGGCAAACCGGGGAGCTGTTTTTT	CSAYSGTSGQTGELFF
14	TRBV3-1	-	TRBJ1-3	-	TGTGCCAGCAGTCCCTTAACCTCTGGAAACACCATATATTTT	CASSPLTSGNTIYF
14	TRBV18	-	TRBJ1-2	many	TGTGCCAGCTCACCTACAGAAGCTAACTATGGCTACACCTTC	CASSPTEANYGYTF
12	TRBV14	-	TRBJ2-2	many	TGTGCCAGCAGCCACTTTGGGCCGGAGCTGTTTTTT	CASSHFGPELFF
9	TRBV10-3	-	TRBJ1-5	-	TGTGCCATCAACTGGGACCAGCATTTT	CAINWDQHF
16	TRBV25-1	TRBD2	TRBJ2-3	few	TGTGCCAGCAGTGCTAGATTAGCGGGAGGAGCAGATACGCAGTATTTT	CASSARLAGGADTQYF